This T cell receptor (beta chain) was retrieved from a study of T cell responses to AZD1222 COVID-19 vaccine. Sequencing used immunoSEQ multiplex PCR; TCRdb keeps in-frame clones, though not all of them. The profile covers 130,000 to 150,000 clones, with 75% to 90% appearing a single time and 1.5% to 2% taken by the ten largest. The germline V gene has CDR1 LGHDT and CDR2 YNNKEL (reference sequence). J lost 2 bases, V lost 1 base, and 5 bases had no gene match. This CDR3 spans 16 amino acids. Study findings and constraints: Across spike, vaccine-associated CD4 TCRs were found, dominant at 160-218 and 743-854. Rises in breadth and depth of Spike-specific TCRs came after two AZD1222 doses. Among the donors, most were white British and more were female, and clonal diversity was possibly underestimated.

In regard to this clone: The antigen is not known.

Sequenced here: peripheral blood, sampled on day 0 of AZD1222 vaccination. This TCR came from an adult in good health. The rearrangement uses TRBV3-1 (or the pseudogene TRBV3-2) and TRBJ2-1; 7 nucleotides match TRBD2. The CDR3, as DNA: TGTGCCAGCAGCCAAGGGGGAGGGCCTACCTACAATGAGCAGTTCTTC. Translation gives CASSQGGGPTYNEQFF.